This TCR beta chain was recorded in a study of shared clonotypes between healthy human individuals (dated by TCRdb to the early 2020s). Regarding the study in general: The cohort comprised two women and a few men aged 18 to 49 years. For each donor, three plates each were used for CD4 naive and CD4 memory, two plates were used for CD8 naive, and one plate was used for CD8 memory. Blood TCR repertoires of five healthy adults were deeply sequenced to estimate repertoire size and the extent of clonotype sharing between individuals. Different laboratories and diverse techniques were used to prepare libraries and sequence TCR repertoires, to increase sequencing depth and limit assay-specific biases. Per donor, leukapheresis produced somewhere between about 0.8 and 9 billion PBMCs.

Broader findings and caveats from the paper: Pairwise subsampling indicated that sequencing depth was expected to affect the degree of clonotype sharing among donors. Larger estimated clonotype richness was generally found for naive subsets than for memory subsets. Across four donors, about 4.5% of naive CD4, over 3% of naive CD8, about 2.3% of memory CD4, and approximately 0.4% of memory CD8 clonotypes were shared. Even with the large sequencing depth, rarefaction of the sorted-subset datasets indicated that sequencing was incomplete. Because the study included a small number of donors, the genetic and exposure-history diversity represented was limited. Sampling was limited to blood, and TCR repertoires in tissue likely differ from TCR repertoires in blood. Clonotypes shared by all four sorted-subset donors showed higher generation probabilities than non-shared clonotypes.

Using the deep immunoSEQ assay, TCR CDR3 regions were amplified from genomic DNA by multiplex PCR. For each cell subset, the extracted genomic DNA was distributed evenly across all wells of several immunoSEQ 96-well plates, and each plate served as one replicate. For sorted subsets, around 0.2 ug of genomic DNA, equivalent to 30,000 or so T cell genomes, went into each replicate PCR. Purified libraries were measured with a Qubit 3.0 fluorometer, size-checked on a Bioanalyzer 2100, and measured again with the KAPA Library Quantification kit. Each immunoSEQ 96-well plate was sequenced on its own single-read 150-cycle Illumina NextSeq 550 flow cell. For the original study's pipeline: Because the immunoSEQ output included only junctional sequences and no quality scores, the filtering could not be the same as the filtering used for full-length reads. Sequences were annotated with PyIR, a Python wrapper for IgBLAST v1.9, and V/J genes and CDR3 were assigned using IMGT germline references. Any read was removed if the V/J assignment was weak (E-value above 1e-6), the CDR3 was missing, or the read contained stop codons, out-of-frame junctions, or ambiguous translated residues. V3J clonotypes were defined as sequences sharing an identical inferred V gene, J gene, and CDR3 amino acid sequence. The percentage overlap between two repertoires was calculated by dividing the number of shared unique clonotypes by the size of the smaller repertoire. Repertoire richness was assessed with RTK rarefaction, the Chao1 estimator, and Recon v2.1 estimates of unobserved clonotypes. Generation probabilities for all TCRbeta clonotypes obtained by the gDNA method from several donors were computed using OLGA. Here the immuneACCESS table is served through TCRdb, limited to in-frame sequences with V and J called. Missing clones are a known gap in these copies; in checked studies unresolved V genes cover under half, and the rest lacks a known reason. That table is the source of V, J and clone size, and D and trimming were worked out from the DNA. Within this sample are around 690,000 clones, with roughly 91% of them counted one time only. The ten most abundant clones make up 30% to 40% of the sample.

Looking up the germline V gene yields CDR1 KGHSH and CDR2 LQKENI. Deletion took 0 bases off V and 5 bases off J, with a span of 13 bases between the germline ends. Its CDR3 holds 15 amino acids, cysteine through phenylalanine. Only the CDR3 region is kept as DNA, spanning 45 bases read in frame from base 1. With respect to this clone: Its antigen specificity is not known. No clone much larger than this one lies a single base away; base qualities are absent.

The donors were healthy, HIV-negative adults with no recently reported acute infections or vaccinations. Every donor was a Caucasian adult living in Nashville, Tennessee, USA. CD8 memory samples were composed of magnetically selected CD45RO+ cells combined with CCR7-negative CD45RA+ effector memory (TemRA) cells. After blood collection by leukapheresis, PBMCs were isolated using Ficoll-Histopaque density gradient centrifugation and then cryopreserved in the vapor phase of liquid nitrogen. Analytical flow cytometry was used to check the purity and quantity of each magnetically sorted T cell population. Each sorted fraction had its genomic DNA isolated and then quantified by UV absorbance on a Nanodrop 2000c.

In this chain, TRBV18 is recombined with TRBJ1-1; a tentative D match to TRBD1 spans 6 bases. The origin of this receptor is a man aged 18-30 years in good health. Some clones in this sample may be carry-over from other donors' samples. Material for sequencing was memory CD8+ T cells from PBMCs. The cell subset or site label, as the study defines it: CD45RO+ cells pooled with CCR7-negative TemRA cells. At the DNA level, the sequence is TGTGCCAGCTCACCACCGTCAGGGGAGGGAACTGAAGCTTTCTTT. Translated, this is CASSPPSGEGTEAFF.